The entry below gives a single TCR beta chain sequence along with its context. The data are from a study of shared clonotypes between healthy human individuals. CDR1 and CDR2 (germline): MGHRA, YSYEKL. This CDR3 is built from 13 residues. Trimming took 5 bases from V and 4 from J, leaving 11 bases between them. Investigators spread the genomic DNA of each subset evenly over several immunoSEQ plates. Per sorted-subset replicate PCR, input was approximately 210 ng DNA, representing tens of thousands of T cell genomes. Original data processing: Quality scores were absent from the junction-only immunoSEQ sequences, so filtering differed. Measured with immunoSEQ multiplex PCR; TCRdb has only the in-frame clones, and not every one. Clone size and the V and J calls come from that table; the DNA yielded D and trimming. The sample has roughly 720,000 clones, 90% seen once.

The V and J genes are TRBV4-1 and TRBJ1-1, with D hard to call. This receptor was identified in a man aged 18 to 29 in good health. Some clones in this sample may be carry-over from other donors' samples. Sequenced sample: memory CD8+ T cells from PBMCs. Subset in this sample: CD45RO+ cells pooled with CCR7-negative TemRA cells. The CDR3 nucleotides are TGCGCCAGCAGCGCCCGGTTGAGCACTGAAGCTTTCTTT. It translates to CASSARLSTEAFF.